A selection of T cell receptor beta chains follows, all from one sample in a study of OX40 agonist ivuxolimab in advanced cancers. Assay: immunoSEQ multiplex PCR; the TCRdb copy retains only in-frame clones and omits some. Seen here are 70,000 to 90,000 clones, about 80% observed once, and the top ten hold over 6%. The source was CD4+ or CD8+ T cells sorted from blood, collected in a trial of the OX40 agonist ivuxolimab. These receptors all come from an adult with an advanced solid tumor such as melanoma, head and neck, liver or kidney cancer. Both conserved end residues are part of each CDR3. A D gene is named only where the DNA matches it firmly. Clone size is stated in some rows and not others, as once, few, many or a class when expanded.

clone size	V gene	J gene	D gene	CDR3 DNA	CDR3 protein
.	TRBV13	TRBJ1-1	TRBD1	TGTGCCAGCAGCCCTCCCCCCACACAGGGGGCGAACATGAACACTGAAGCTTTCTTT	CASSPPPTQGANMNTEAFF
.	TRBV7-2	TRBJ1-6	.	TGTGCCAGCAGCTTATATGGCAGCTATAATTCACCCCTCCACTTT	CASSLYGSYNSPLHF
once	TRBV28	TRBJ1-5	.	TGTGCCAGCCGGACAGACCCTATTTATAGCAATCAGCCCCAGCATTTT	CASRTDPIYSNQPQHF
.	TRBV10-3	TRBJ2-7	.	TGTGCCATCAGTCACGGGACTTCTGAGCAGTACTTC	CAISHGTSEQYF
.	TRBV30	TRBJ1-1	.	TGTGCCTGGGCTCTGAGGGGTGTTTCCACTGAAGCTTTCTTT	CAWALRGVSTEAFF
.	TRBV5-1	TRBJ2-5	TRBD2	TGCGCCAGCACGTCTCTCGCGGGAGCAGAGACCCAGTACTTC	CASTSLAGAETQYF
.	TRBV5-1	TRBJ2-3	TRBD2	TGCGCCAGCAGCTTGGAGTTAGCGGGAGGTACCACAGATACGCAGTATTTT	CASSLELAGGTTDTQYF
.	TRBV9	TRBJ2-2	.	TGTGCCAGCAGCCCCGGTCTCGGGGAGCTGTTTTTT	CASSPGLGELFF
.	TRBV30	TRBJ1-4	.	TGTGCCTGGAGTCAGACTAATGAAAAACTGTTTTTT	CAWSQTNEKLFF
once	TRBV10-3	TRBJ2-5	.	TGTGCCACCGCGGACCAAGAGACCCAGTACTTC	CATADQETQYF
.	TRBV5-1	TRBJ1-3	.	TGCGCCAGCAGCGCCAGGGCTGACTCTGGAAACACCATATATTTT	CASSARADSGNTIYF
.	TRBV7-3	TRBJ2-1	TRBD1	TGTGCCAGCAGCTCCCTCCCTGGGACAGGCAATGAGCAGTTCTTC	CASSSLPGTGNEQFF
few	TRBV13	TRBJ2-5	TRBD2	TGTGCCAGCAGCGCTTCCGGGACGGCGGGAGTGGAGACCCAGTACTTC	CASSASGTAGVETQYF
.	TRBV18	TRBJ1-1	.	TGTGCCAGCTCACCAAAGGGCAAGGACACTGAAGCTTTCTTT	CASSPKGKDTEAFF
many	TRBV2	TRBJ1-5	.	TGTGCCAGCAAAAGGGTTAGCCAGCCCCAGCATTTT	CASKRVSQPQHF
.	TRBV7-9	TRBJ1-2	.	TGTGCCAGCAGCTTAGAAGGGAACTATGGCTACACCTTC	CASSLEGNYGYTF
.	TRBV7-2	TRBJ2-7	TRBD1	TGTGCCAGCAGCTTCAGTTCGACAGGGAACACCTACGAGCAGTACTTC	CASSFSSTGNTYEQYF
.	TRBV5-1	TRBJ2-5	TRBD2	TGCGCCAGCAGCTTGGAGCCGGGACTACCCCAAGAGACCCAGTACTTC	CASSLEPGLPQETQYF
.	TRBV14	TRBJ2-7	TRBD1	TGTGCCAGCAGACAACAGGGGGCAGCCTACGAGCAGTACTTC	CASRQQGAAYEQYF
.	TRBV11-2	TRBJ1-3	.	TGTGCCAGCAGCTTAGTGGCCACCGGGGATGGAAACACCATATATTTT	CASSLVATGDGNTIYF
.	TRBV5-6	TRBJ2-4	.	TGTGCCAGCAGCTTGAACCTAGGAGGGCTAGCCAAAAACATTCAGTACTTC	CASSLNLGGLAKNIQYF
.	TRBV7-2	TRBJ2-5	.	TGTGCCAGCAGCCTCTCACTAGGGGAGACCCAGTACTTC	CASSLSLGETQYF
.	TRBV7-8	TRBJ1-1	.	TGTGCCAGCAGCTTGAAGGGTGAAGCTTTCTTT	CASSLKGEAFF
.	TRBV6-5	TRBJ1-1	TRBD1	TGTGCCAGCAGTTACCAGGGACAGGGAGTCACTGAAGCTTTCTTT	CASSYQGQGVTEAFF
once	TRBV5-6	TRBJ2-7	TRBD2	TGTGCCAGCAGCCTACTAGCGGGGGTTGAGCAGTACTTC	CASSLLAGVEQYF
.	TRBV7-2	TRBJ1-4	TRBD1	TGTGCCAGCAGCTTAGCCGGGACAGGGAATGAAAAACTGTTTTTT	CASSLAGTGNEKLFF
.	TRBV7-2	TRBJ1-3	.	TGTGCCAGCAGCTTACGAGTTACAGGACCATTCTCTGGAAACACCATATATTTT	CASSLRVTGPFSGNTIYF
many	TRBV28	TRBJ1-5	.	TGTGCCAGCAGTTTAACAGGGAACGCACAGCCCCAGCATTTT	CASSLTGNAQPQHF
.	TRBV7-2	TRBJ2-3	TRBD1	TGTGCCAGCAGCCCAAGGGGTACAGGGGGAGATACGCAGTATTTT	CASSPRGTGGDTQYF
.	TRBV19	TRBJ1-5	.	TGTGCCAGTAGTATAGCTGTGCTGGATTTGAGCAATCAGCCCCAGCATTTT	CASSIAVLDLSNQPQHF
once	TRBV9	TRBJ2-2	.	TGTGCCAGCAGCGTAGCAATCGGGGAGCTGTTTTTT	CASSVAIGELFF
.	TRBV6-1	TRBJ1-5	.	TGTGCCAGCAGGGACAGCCATAGCAATCAGCCCCAGCATTTT	CASRDSHSNQPQHF
.	TRBV11-1	TRBJ2-7	.	TGTGCCAGCAGCAGCGCTTCTACCTCTTTGGGGGAGCAGTACTTC	CASSSASTSLGEQYF
once	TRBV2	TRBJ1-1	.	TGTGCCAGCAGTGATCCCGAGATGAACACTGAAGCTTTCTTT	CASSDPEMNTEAFF
few	TRBV7-9	TRBJ2-7	TRBD1	TGTGCCAGCAGCTGGGGACAGGGCCTAGGCGAGCAGTACTTC	CASSWGQGLGEQYF
.	TRBV28	TRBJ1-6	.	TGTGCCAGCAGTTTAATCGGCTTCAATTCACCCCTCCACTTT	CASSLIGFNSPLHF
.	TRBV27	TRBJ2-7	.	TGTGCCAGCAGTTTTGCAGTGAGGCCTAACGAGCAGTACTTC	CASSFAVRPNEQYF
.	TRBV19	TRBJ1-5	.	TGTGCCAGTAGTATGGACGGGGTACAGCCCCAGCATTTT	CASSMDGVQPQHF
.	TRBV2	TRBJ2-5	.	TGTGCCAGCAGTGAACGGGGGGAGACCCAGTACTTC	CASSERGETQYF
.	TRBV5-1	TRBJ1-2	TRBD1	TGCGCCAGCAGCTTAGGGACAGGGTGGGGCTATGGCTACACCTTC	CASSLGTGWGYGYTF
.	TRBV7-3	TRBJ2-2	.	TGTGCCAGCAGCCCCCATGGAGGCACCGGGGAGCTGTTTTTT	CASSPHGGTGELFF
.	TRBV28	TRBJ1-2	.	TGTGCCAGCAGCCTACGGCCAGGGGCGCCCGGTGGCTACACCTTC	CASSLRPGAPGGYTF
.	TRBV7-9	TRBJ1-2	.	TGTGCCAGCAGCTCACAGGCGGGTAGCTATGGCTACACCTTC	CASSSQAGSYGYTF
.	TRBV6-5	TRBJ2-7	.	TGTGCCAGCAGAAGTAGGACACGGAGCTCCTACGAGCAGTACTTC	CASRSRTRSSYEQYF
.	TRBV5-4	TRBJ1-2	.	TGTGCCAGCAGCTTCCTCGGGAACCCAGCTAACTATGGCTACACCTTC	CASSFLGNPANYGYTF
.	TRBV29-1	TRBJ2-7	.	TGCAGCGTTGGGGGTAGGGGGTCCTACGAGCAGTACTTC	CSVGGRGSYEQYF
.	TRBV19	TRBJ2-3	.	TGTGCCAGTAGGGGCCTAGCTTCTACAGATACGCAGTATTTT	CASRGLASTDTQYF
.	TRBV10-3	TRBJ2-7	TRBD1	TGTGCCATCAGTGAGTTAGGGAAGGGGGCCTCCTACGAGCAGTACTTC	CAISELGKGASYEQYF
once	TRBV4-1	TRBJ1-4	.	TGCGCCAGCACCCCATTACAGGTCGATGAAAAACTGTTTTTT	CASTPLQVDEKLFF
.	TRBV18	TRBJ2-7	.	TGTGCCAGCTCACCGCCCGGCCAGATCTACGAGCAGTACTTC	CASSPPGQIYEQYF
.	TRBV6-5	TRBJ2-7	TRBD1	TGTGCCAGCAGTACCAGGGGGCCAGGCTCCTACGAGCAGTACTTC	CASSTRGPGSYEQYF
.	TRBV6-4	TRBJ2-2	.	TGTGCCAGCAGTGCCGAGAGGGGCGGGGAGCTGTTTTTT	CASSAERGGELFF
.	TRBV19	TRBJ2-1	.	TGTGCCAGTAGTCCCGGACTTCTCCAGAGCTCCTACAATGAGCAGTTCTTC	CASSPGLLQSSYNEQFF